These 5 T cell receptor beta chains originate from one sample sequenced in a study of cytomegalovirus exposure and HLA in healthy donors. It was with 60 Vbeta and 13 Jbeta primers that the PCR ran. Sequenced by immunoSEQ multiplex PCR; TCRdb stores in-frame clones only, minus some. Of some 98,000 clones listed, about 81% are singletons. The specimen sequenced was PBMCs. These TCRs come from a man aged 35 to 55 in good health and CMV-seronegative.

The chain combines TRBV7-9 with TRBJ2-5; 7 bases fit TRBD1. The CDR3 spans 14 residues. Germline CDR1 SEHNR, CDR2 FQNEAQ (reference sequence). The J segment lost 2 bases and the V segment lost 1 base, leaving 1 base of the junction unmatched. CDR3 DNA: TGTGCCAGCAGCTTAGGACAGGGACAAGAGACCCAGTACTTC. It codes for CASSLGQGQETQYF.

This clone was seen just once. The CDR3 loop reads CASSPGVAGEGDNEQFF. The CDR3 DNA is TGCGCCAGCAGCCCGGGGGTAGCGGGGGAGGGTGACAATGAGCAGTTCTTC. V is TRBV4-1 and J is TRBJ2-1; 9 bases are a match to TRBD2. J lost 5 bases, V lost 4 bases, and 12 bases had no gene match. This CDR3 comprises 17 residues. Germline CDR1 MGHRA, CDR2 YSYEKL.

In DNA form, the CDR3 reads TGTGCCAGCAGCTCGACAGGGAGGTGGGGCGGCACTGAAGCTTTCTTT. Protein product: CASSSTGRWGGTEAFF. The chain employs TRBV7-8 and TRBJ1-1, with 7 bases that match TRBD1. Germline lookup yields CDR1 SGHVS and CDR2 FQNEAQ. The J segment lost 4 bases and the V segment lost 4 bases, leaving 12 bases of the junction unmatched. CDR3 length equals 16 residues.

The rearrangement joins TRBV7-2 to TRBJ2-1; 8 positions agree with TRBD2. CDR3 length: 15 residues. Germline CDR1 reads SGHTA; CDR2 reads FQGNSA. The V gene end was trimmed by 1 base and the J gene end by 9 bases; junction bases not matched to a gene: 8. CDR3 sequence: CASSLDAAAGGEQFF. The CDR3 bases are TGTGCCAGCAGCTTAGATGCAGCGGCGGGGGGTGAGCAGTTCTTC.

This clone was recorded only once. The genes are TRBV2 and TRBJ1-1; maybe TRBD1 (6 bases). From germline, CDR1 is SNHLY and CDR2 FYNNEI. With 4 bases removed from V and 11 bases from J, the gap between germline ends came to 11 bases. This CDR3 comprises 11 residues. CDR3 DNA sequence: TGTGCCAGCAGTGGTGAGGGGGAGGCTTTCTTT. Encoded protein: CASSGEGEAFF. The complete variable domain, with remaining parts taken from reference TRBV2 and TRBJ1-1, reads EPEVTQTPSHQVTQMGQEVILRCVPISNHLYFYWYRQILGQKVEFLVSFYNNEISEKSEIFDDQFSVERPDGSNFTLKIRSTKLEDSAMYFCASSGEGEAFFGQGTRLTVV.